Listed below are T cell receptor beta chains from one sample, sequenced in a study of T-cell reconstitution after alpha-beta-depleted transplantation in children. Each CDR3 protein gets one entry after TCRdb re-called the PCR reads with MiXCR. This sample has roughly 100,000 distinct CDR3 sequences; 8% to 9% occur once, and the top ten carry about 7%. The sample in question was PBMCs from the stem cell graft donor, obtained from the stem cell graft. Source of these receptors: a human donor who donated a stem cell graft to a child with congenital amegakaryocytic thrombocytopenia. Both conserved end residues are part of each CDR3. The D gene is left open where the match is weak. Clone size is shown for a subset of rows, as once, few, many or a class of expanded clone.

clone_size j_call v_call d_call cdr3_length cdr3_aa cdr3_nt
many TRBJ2-3 TRBV7-2 NA 13 CASSELGTDTQYF TGTGCCAGCAGTGAGTTAGGCACAGATACGCAGTATTTT
many TRBJ2-3 TRBV6-5 NA 15 CASSYEGSLLDTQYF TGTGCCAGCAGTTACGAGGGTTCATTGCTAGATACGCAGTATTTT
many TRBJ2-7 TRBV6-5 NA 14 CASIPTNLPYEQYF TGTGCCAGCATCCCGACAAACCTCCCCTACGAGCAGTACTTC
many TRBJ1-2 TRBV7-9 NA 14 CASSPGSGDYGYTF TGTGCCAGCAGCCCCGGATCTGGGGACTATGGCTACACCTTC
many TRBJ2-6 TRBV20-1 NA 11 CSAGQGSVLTF TGCAGTGCTGGGCAGGGCTCAGTCCTGACTTTC
few TRBJ2-3 TRBV3-1 NA 16 CASSHDRQAFTDTQYF TGTGCCAGCAGCCATGACAGACAAGCTTTCACAGATACGCAGTATTTT
few TRBJ1-1 TRBV7-8 NA 15 CASSSRRIVNTEAFF TGTGCCAGCAGCTCCCGTAGGATAGTGAACACTGAAGCTTTCTTT
NA TRBJ2-7 TRBV20-1 NA 14 CSAGQGRGSYEQYF TGCAGTGCCGGCCAGGGTCGGGGCTCCTACGAGCAGTACTTC
NA TRBJ2-2 TRBV29-1 NA 18 CSPSNRDTDLVGTGELFF TGCAGCCCCTCCAACCGGGACACCGACCTAGTGGGCACCGGGGAGCTGTTTTTT
many TRBJ2-1 TRBV12-3/TRBV12-4 NA 17 CASTKLVRRSSYNEQFF TGTGCCAGCACTAAGCTTGTGCGGAGGAGCTCCTACAATGAGCAGTTCTTC
many TRBJ2-3 TRBV11-2 TRBD2 15 CASSFGGRGADTQYF TGTGCCAGCAGCTTTGGCGGGAGGGGAGCAGATACGCAGTATTTT
many TRBJ1-2 TRBV5-1 NA 13 CASSLEGVYGYTF TGCGCCAGCAGCTTGGAGGGAGTATATGGCTACACCTTC
many TRBJ1-1 TRBV18 NA 15 CASSPPVGRNTEAFF TGTGCCAGCTCACCACCGGTAGGGAGGAACACTGAAGCTTTCTTT
many TRBJ1-2 TRBV28 NA 12 CASTWGTIWYTF TGTGCCAGCACATGGGGGACAATCTGGTACACCTTC
many TRBJ2-3 TRBV5-1 TRBD2 16 CASSQRTSGSTDTQYF TGCGCCAGCAGCCAGAGGACTAGCGGCAGCACAGATACGCAGTATTTT
many TRBJ2-3 TRBV29-1 NA 12 CSGQGNPDTQYF TGCAGCGGCCAGGGGAACCCAGATACGCAGTATTTT
many TRBJ2-3 TRBV20-1 TRBD1 13 CSAKETGGDTQYF TGCAGTGCTAAAGAGACAGGGGGAGATACGCAGTATTTT
many TRBJ1-1 TRBV12-3/TRBV12-4 TRBD1 17 CASSSGGTGWMNTEAFF TGTGCCAGCAGCTCGGGGGGGACAGGGTGGATGAACACTGAAGCTTTCTTT
few TRBJ2-1 TRBV29-1 TRBD2 14 CSVAGLAGRNEQFF TGCAGCGTAGCCGGACTAGCGGGTAGAAATGAGCAGTTCTTC
many TRBJ2-2 TRBV5-1 NA 20 CASSLVYGFRTLANTGELFF TGCGCCAGCAGCTTGGTATATGGTTTCAGGACCCTCGCGAACACCGGGGAGCTGTTTTTT
many TRBJ1-1 TRBV5-1 TRBD1 17 CASSAGQGGVKDTEAFF TGCGCCAGCAGCGCCGGACAGGGGGGAGTGAAGGACACTGAAGCTTTCTTT
many TRBJ2-3 TRBV6-5 NA 14 CASSWRFRTDTQYF TGTGCCAGCAGTTGGCGGTTCCGCACAGATACGCAGTATTTT
NA TRBJ1-2 TRBV18 NA 14 CASSPQDSSDGYTF TGTGCCAGCTCACCCCAGGACAGTAGTGATGGCTACACCTTC
NA TRBJ1-4 TRBV20-1 NA 16 CSAQTPGRRTGEKLFF TGCAGTGCACAAACCCCGGGACGGAGGACGGGGGAAAAACTGTTTTTT
many TRBJ2-7 TRBV28 NA 13 CASNTRGPYEQYF TGTGCCAGCAATACTAGGGGCCCCTACGAGCAGTACTTC
many TRBJ1-1 TRBV6-5 NA 14 CASSGGRKGGTAFF TGTGCCAGCAGCGGAGGGCGCAAAGGGGGTACGGCTTTCTTT
NA TRBJ2-4 TRBV6-2/TRBV6-3 TRBD2 15 CASSFRAGGGSIQYF TGTGCCAGCAGTTTCCGTGCGGGAGGGGGGAGCATTCAGTACTTC
many TRBJ1-5 TRBV27 NA 14 CASSFLQGNQPQHF TGTGCCAGCAGTTTCCTCCAGGGGAATCAGCCCCAGCATTTT
many TRBJ2-3 TRBV11-1 NA 14 CASSVRTSTDTQYF TGTGCCAGCAGCGTGAGGACTAGCACAGATACGCAGTATTTT